This is a list of T cell receptor beta chains from one sample in a study of T cells in tuberculosis. Generated by immunoSEQ multiplex PCR, the TCRdb table keeps only in-frame clones and is missing some. The sample consists of thousands of clones, approximately 95% of them appearing once. The sample taken for sequencing was PBMCs. These receptors all come from an adult with tuberculosis. Both conserved end residues are part of each CDR3. Each record gives: J gene, V gene, D gene, CDR3 DNA, CDR3 protein. The D gene is left open where the match is weak.

TRBJ1-1	TRBV5-1	NA	TGCGCCAGCAGCCAACTCCGGGGGGAGCCGCGGGGAGCTTTCTTT	CASSQLRGEPRGAFF
TRBJ2-3	TRBV7-2	TRBD1	TGTGCCAGCAGCTTAGTTGGGCAGGGGGGCACAGATACGCAGTATTTT	CASSLVGQGGTDTQYF
TRBJ2-1	TRBV13	TRBD2	TGTGCCAGCAGCCCTCCGGGGGGGGAGCAGTTCTTC	CASSPPGGEQFF
TRBJ1-2	TRBV11-2	NA	TGTGCCAGCAGCCGGGACTTCACGGGCGGCTACACCTTC	CASSRDFTGGYTF
TRBJ1-2	TRBV10-3	TRBD1	TGTGCCATCACCCGGGGTACAGGGGAACATGGCTACACCTTC	CAITRGTGEHGYTF
TRBJ2-3	TRBV28	TRBD2	TGTGCCAGCAGTTTGAAAAGCGGGAGCGGGGGCACAGATACGCAGTATTTT	CASSLKSGSGGTDTQYF
TRBJ2-2	TRBV23-1	NA	TGCGCCAGCAGTCAATCCGGCCATGACAGGCGGGAGCTGTTTTTT	CASSQSGHDRRELFF
TRBJ1-4	TRBV19	NA	TGTGCCAGTAGTCCTAGGACAACCATGAATGAAAAACTGTTTTTT	CASSPRTTMNEKLFF
TRBJ2-7	TRBV5-5	NA	TGTGCCAGCAGCTTGGGTCCTGTGGAGCAGTACTTC	CASSLGPVEQYF
TRBJ2-3	TRBV5-6	TRBD2	TGTGCCAGCAGCTTTGAGCGGGGGGGCCCCACAGATACGCAGTATTTT	CASSFERGGPTDTQYF
TRBJ1-1	TRBV27	NA	TGTGCCAGCAGTTTTGATGGGGCGGCTGAAGCTTTCTTT	CASSFDGAAEAFF
TRBJ2-3	TRBV5-1	NA	TGCGCCAGCAGCTTTTCGACAGATACGCAGTATTTT	CASSFSTDTQYF
TRBJ2-7	TRBV18	NA	TGTGCCAGCTCACGGCTACAGGATGGTCTCGAGCAGTACTTC	CASSRLQDGLEQYF
TRBJ1-4	TRBV15	NA	TGTGCCACCAGCAGAGAGATTGCCCTAGCCGGGGAAAAACTGTTTTTT	CATSREIALAGEKLFF
TRBJ1-4	TRBV18	NA	TGTGCCAGCTCACCCGGAGCAACTAATGAAAAACTGTTTTTT	CASSPGATNEKLFF
TRBJ1-5	TRBV4-1	TRBD1	TGCGCCAGCAGCCGACAGGGTCCAAATAGCAATCAGCCCCAGCATTTT	CASSRQGPNSNQPQHF
TRBJ2-1	TRBV10-3	TRBD2	TGTGCCACCAGGACTAGCGGGGGGCCAAGTTACAATGAGCAGTTCTTC	CATRTSGGPSYNEQFF
TRBJ2-5	TRBV5-1	TRBD1	TGCGCCAGCAGCAGCTTAGGGACAGGGGTAGAGACCCAGTACTTC	CASSSLGTGVETQYF
TRBJ2-2	TRBV4-1	TRBD2	TGCGCCAGCAGCCAGTCTTTAGCGGGGAACACCGGGGAGCTGTTTTTT	CASSQSLAGNTGELFF
TRBJ2-7	TRBV2	NA	TGTGCCAGCAGAGCCGAGCCCTACGAGCAGTACTTC	CASRAEPYEQYF
TRBJ1-4	TRBV5-6	TRBD1	TGTGCCAGCAGCTCGGACAGGGAAGGTGAAAAACTGTTTTTT	CASSSDREGEKLFF
TRBJ2-1	TRBV7-8	NA	TGTGCCAGCAGCTCCGTTAGCGGAAGACCACGGAATGAGCAGTTCTTC	CASSSVSGRPRNEQFF
TRBJ1-2	TRBV6-5	NA	TGTGCCAGCAGTTACTCTTCGGGGAGCCCTAACTATGGCTACACCTTC	CASSYSSGSPNYGYTF
TRBJ1-4	TRBV7-8	NA	TGTGCCAGCAGCTTGGTGATAAGGACAGCGAGCAATGAAAAACTGTTTTTT	CASSLVIRTASNEKLFF
TRBJ2-2	TRBV9	TRBD2	TGTGCCAGCAGCGCCCTAGCGGGGGGTCCCACCGGGGAGCTGTTTTTT	CASSALAGGPTGELFF
TRBJ2-3	TRBV13	NA	TGTGCCAGCAGCTTAGCGGGGTCTGGCTACGATACGCAGTATTTT	CASSLAGSGYDTQYF
TRBJ2-3	TRBV5-8	TRBD2	TGTGCCAGCAGTTATATATCGGGTACTGGGAGGGGTACGCAGTATTTT	CASSYISGTGRGTQYF